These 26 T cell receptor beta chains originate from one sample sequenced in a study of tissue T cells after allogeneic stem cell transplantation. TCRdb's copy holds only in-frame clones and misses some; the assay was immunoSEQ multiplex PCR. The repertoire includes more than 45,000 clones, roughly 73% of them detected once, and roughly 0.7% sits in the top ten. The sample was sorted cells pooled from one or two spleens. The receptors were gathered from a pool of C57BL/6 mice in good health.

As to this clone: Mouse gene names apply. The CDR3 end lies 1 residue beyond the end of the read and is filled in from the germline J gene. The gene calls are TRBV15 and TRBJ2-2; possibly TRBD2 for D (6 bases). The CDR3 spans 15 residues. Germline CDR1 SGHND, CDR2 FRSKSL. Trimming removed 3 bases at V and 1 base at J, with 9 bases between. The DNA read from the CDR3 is TGTGCCAGCAGTTTTCTGGGGCAAAACACCGGGCAGCTCTAC. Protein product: CASSFLGQNTGQLY. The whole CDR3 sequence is CASSFLGQNTGQLYF.

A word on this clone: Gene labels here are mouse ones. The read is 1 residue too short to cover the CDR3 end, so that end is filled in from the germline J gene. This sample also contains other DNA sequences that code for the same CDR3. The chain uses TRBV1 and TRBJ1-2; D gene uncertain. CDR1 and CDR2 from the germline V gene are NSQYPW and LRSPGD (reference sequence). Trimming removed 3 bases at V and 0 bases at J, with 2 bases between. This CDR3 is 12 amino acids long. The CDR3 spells CTCSAANSDYTF. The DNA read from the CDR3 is TGCACCTGCAGTGCGGCAAACTCCGACTACACC.

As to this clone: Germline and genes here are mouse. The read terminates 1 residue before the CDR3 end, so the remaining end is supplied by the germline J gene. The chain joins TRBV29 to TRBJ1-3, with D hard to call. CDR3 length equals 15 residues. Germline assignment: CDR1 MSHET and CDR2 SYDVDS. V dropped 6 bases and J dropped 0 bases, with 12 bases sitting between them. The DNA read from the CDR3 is TGTGCTAGCAGCCCCGGTCCTAATTCTGGAAATACGCTCTAT. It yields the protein CASSPGPNSGNTLY. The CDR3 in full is CASSPGPNSGNTLYF.

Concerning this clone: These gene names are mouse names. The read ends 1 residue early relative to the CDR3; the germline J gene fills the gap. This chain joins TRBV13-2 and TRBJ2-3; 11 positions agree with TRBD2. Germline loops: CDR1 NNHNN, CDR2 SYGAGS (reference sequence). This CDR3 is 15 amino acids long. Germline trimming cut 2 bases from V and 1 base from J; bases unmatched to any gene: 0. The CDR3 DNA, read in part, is TGTGCCAGCGGTGAGACTGGGGGGGGTGCAGAAACGCTGTAT. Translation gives CASGETGGGAETLY. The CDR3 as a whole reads CASGETGGGAETLYF.

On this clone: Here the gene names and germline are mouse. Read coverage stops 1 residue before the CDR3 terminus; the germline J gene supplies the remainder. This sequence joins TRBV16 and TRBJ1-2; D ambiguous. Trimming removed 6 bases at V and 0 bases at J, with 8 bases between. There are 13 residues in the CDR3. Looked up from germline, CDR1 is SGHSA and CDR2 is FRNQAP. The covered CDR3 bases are TGTGCAAGCAGTTCCGGCCCAAACTCCGACTACACC. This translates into CASSSGPNSDYT. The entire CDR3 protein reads CASSSGPNSDYTF.

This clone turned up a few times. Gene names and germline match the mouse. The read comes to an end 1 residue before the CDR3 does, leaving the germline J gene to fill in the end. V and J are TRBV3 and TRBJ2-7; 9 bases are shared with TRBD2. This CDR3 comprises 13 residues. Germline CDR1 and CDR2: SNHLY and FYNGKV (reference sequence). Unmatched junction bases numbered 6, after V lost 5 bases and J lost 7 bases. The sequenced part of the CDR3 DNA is TGTGCCAGCAGCGTCGACTGGGGGAGGGAACAGTAC. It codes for CASSVDWGREQY. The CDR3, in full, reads CASSVDWGREQYF.

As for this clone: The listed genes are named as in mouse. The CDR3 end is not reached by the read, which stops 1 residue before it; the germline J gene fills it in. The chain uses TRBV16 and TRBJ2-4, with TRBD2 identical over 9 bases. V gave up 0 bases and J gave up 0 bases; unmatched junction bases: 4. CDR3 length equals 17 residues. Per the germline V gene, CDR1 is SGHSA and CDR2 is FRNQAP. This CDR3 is CASSLDLLGGSQNTLYF. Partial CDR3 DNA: TGTGCAAGCAGCTTAGATCTACTGGGGGGTAGTCAAAACACCTTGTAC.

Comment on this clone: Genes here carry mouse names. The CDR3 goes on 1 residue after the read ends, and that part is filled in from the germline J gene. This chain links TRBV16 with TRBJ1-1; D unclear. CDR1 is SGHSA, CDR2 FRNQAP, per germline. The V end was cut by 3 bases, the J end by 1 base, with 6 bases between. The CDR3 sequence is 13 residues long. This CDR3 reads CASSFLQNTEVFF. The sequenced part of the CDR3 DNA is TGTGCAAGCAGCTTCTTACAAAACACAGAAGTCTTC.

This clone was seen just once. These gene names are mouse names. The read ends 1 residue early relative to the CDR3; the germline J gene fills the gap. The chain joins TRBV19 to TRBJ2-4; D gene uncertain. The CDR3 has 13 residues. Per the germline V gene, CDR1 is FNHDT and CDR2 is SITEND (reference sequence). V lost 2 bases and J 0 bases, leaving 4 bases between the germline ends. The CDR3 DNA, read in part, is TGTGCCAGCAGTATGAGGAGTCAAAACACCTTGTAC. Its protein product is CASSMRSQNTLY. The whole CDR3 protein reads CASSMRSQNTLYF.

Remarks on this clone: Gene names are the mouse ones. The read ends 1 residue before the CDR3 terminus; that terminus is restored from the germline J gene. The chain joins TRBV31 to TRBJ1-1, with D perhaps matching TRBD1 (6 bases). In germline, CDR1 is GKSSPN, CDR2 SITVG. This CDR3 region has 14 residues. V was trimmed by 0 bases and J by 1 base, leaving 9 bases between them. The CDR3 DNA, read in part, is TGTGCCTGGAGTCTAAGGGGGGGGAACACAGAAGTCTTC. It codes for CAWSLRGGNTEVF. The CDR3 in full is CAWSLRGGNTEVFF.

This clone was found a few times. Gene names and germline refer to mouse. CDR3 sequence reads: CASSQGTDSDYTF. Incomplete CDR3 DNA: TGTGCCAGCAGCCAAGGGACAGACTCCGACTACACC. The rearrangement links TRBV2 to TRBJ1-2; D is possibly TRBD1 (6 bases). The missing CDR3 end, 1 residue past where the read stops, is filled in from the germline J gene. The V gene's germline CDR1 is LGHNA and CDR2 YSYQKL. The CDR3 extends over 13 amino acids. V was shortened by 1 base and J by 3 bases, with 6 bases between the two germline ends.

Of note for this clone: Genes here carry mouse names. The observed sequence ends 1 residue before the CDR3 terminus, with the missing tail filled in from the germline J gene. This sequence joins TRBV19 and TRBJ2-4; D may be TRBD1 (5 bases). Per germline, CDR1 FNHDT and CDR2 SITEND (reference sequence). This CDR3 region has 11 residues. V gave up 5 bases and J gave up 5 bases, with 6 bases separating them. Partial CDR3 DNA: TGTGCCAGCAGAGACAGAAACACCTTGTAC. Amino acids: CASRDRNTLY. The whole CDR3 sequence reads CASRDRNTLYF.

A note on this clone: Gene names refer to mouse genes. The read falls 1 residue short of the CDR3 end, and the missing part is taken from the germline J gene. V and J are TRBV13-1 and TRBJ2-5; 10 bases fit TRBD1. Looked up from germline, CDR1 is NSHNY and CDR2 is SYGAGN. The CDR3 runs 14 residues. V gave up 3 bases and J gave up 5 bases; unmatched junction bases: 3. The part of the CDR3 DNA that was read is TGTGCCAGCAGTGGACAGGGGGCAGGAGACACCCAGTAC. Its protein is CASSGQGAGDTQY. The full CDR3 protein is CASSGQGAGDTQYF.

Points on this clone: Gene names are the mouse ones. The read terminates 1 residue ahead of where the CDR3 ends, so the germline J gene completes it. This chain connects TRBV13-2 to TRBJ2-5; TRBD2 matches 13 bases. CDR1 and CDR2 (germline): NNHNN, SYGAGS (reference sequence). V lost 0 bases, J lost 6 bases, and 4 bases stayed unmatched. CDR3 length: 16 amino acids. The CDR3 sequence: CASGDGTGGASDTQYF. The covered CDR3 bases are TGTGCCAGCGGTGATGGGACTGGGGGGGCTTCGGACACCCAGTAC.

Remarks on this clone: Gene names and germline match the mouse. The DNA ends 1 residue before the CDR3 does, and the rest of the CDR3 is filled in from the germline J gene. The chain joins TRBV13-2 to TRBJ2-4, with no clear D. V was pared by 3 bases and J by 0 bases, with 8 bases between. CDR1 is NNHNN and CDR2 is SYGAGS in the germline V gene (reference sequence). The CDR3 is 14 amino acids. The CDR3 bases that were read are TGTGCCAGCGGTGTAGGAGGGAGTCAAAACACCTTGTAC. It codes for CASGVGGSQNTLY. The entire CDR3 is CASGVGGSQNTLYF.

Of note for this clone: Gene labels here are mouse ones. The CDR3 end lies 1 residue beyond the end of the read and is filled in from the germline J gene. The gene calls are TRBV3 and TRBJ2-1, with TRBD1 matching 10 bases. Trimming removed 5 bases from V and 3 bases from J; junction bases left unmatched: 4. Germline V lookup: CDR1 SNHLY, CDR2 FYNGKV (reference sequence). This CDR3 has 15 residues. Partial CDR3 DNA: TGTGCCAGCAGCGCGCGGACAGGGGGCTATGCTGAGCAGTTC. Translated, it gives CASSARTGGYAEQF. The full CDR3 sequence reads CASSARTGGYAEQFF.

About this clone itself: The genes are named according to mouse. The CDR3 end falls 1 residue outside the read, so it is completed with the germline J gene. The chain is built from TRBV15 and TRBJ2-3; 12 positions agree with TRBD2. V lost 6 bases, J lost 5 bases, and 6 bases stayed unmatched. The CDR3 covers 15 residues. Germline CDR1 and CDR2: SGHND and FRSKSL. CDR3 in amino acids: CASSLGLGGIETLYF. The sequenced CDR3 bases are TGTGCCAGCAGCTTGGGACTGGGGGGAATAGAAACGCTGTAT.

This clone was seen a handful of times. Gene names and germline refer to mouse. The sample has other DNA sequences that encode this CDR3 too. CDR3 DNA (partial): TGTGCCAGCGGTGCTGGGGGGAGCTCCTATGAACAGTAC. This codes for CASGAGGSSYEQY. The whole CDR3 region reads CASGAGGSSYEQYF. The chain carries TRBV13-2 and TRBJ2-7; 8 positions match TRBD2. Read data end 1 residue before the CDR3 end; the end is taken from the germline J gene. The CDR3 consists of 14 residues. V shed 3 bases, J shed 0 bases, and the junction held 2 bases outside the gene matches. Germline CDR1 reads NNHNN; CDR2 reads SYGAGS (reference sequence).

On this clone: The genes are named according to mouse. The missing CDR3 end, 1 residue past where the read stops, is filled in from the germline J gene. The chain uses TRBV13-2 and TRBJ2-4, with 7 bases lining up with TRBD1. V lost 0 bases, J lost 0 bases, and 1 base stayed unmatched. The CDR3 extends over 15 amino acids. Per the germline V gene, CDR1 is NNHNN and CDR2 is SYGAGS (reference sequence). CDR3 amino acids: CASGDGTGSQNTLYF. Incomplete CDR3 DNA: TGTGCCAGCGGTGATGGGACAGGAAGTCAAAACACCTTGTAC.

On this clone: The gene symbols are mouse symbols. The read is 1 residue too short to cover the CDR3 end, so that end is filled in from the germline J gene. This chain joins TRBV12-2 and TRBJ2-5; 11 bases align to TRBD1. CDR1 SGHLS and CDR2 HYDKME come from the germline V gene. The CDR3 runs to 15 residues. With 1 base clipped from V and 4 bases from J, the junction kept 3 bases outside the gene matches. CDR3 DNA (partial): TGTGCCAGCTCTCTTCGGACAGGGGGCAAAGACACCCAGTAC. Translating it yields CASSLRTGGKDTQY. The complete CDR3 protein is CASSLRTGGKDTQYF.

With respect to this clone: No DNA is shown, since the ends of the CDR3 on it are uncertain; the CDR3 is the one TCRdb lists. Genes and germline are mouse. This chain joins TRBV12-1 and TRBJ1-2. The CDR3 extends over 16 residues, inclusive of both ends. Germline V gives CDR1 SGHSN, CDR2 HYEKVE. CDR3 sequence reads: CASSLETDYTFGHYTF.

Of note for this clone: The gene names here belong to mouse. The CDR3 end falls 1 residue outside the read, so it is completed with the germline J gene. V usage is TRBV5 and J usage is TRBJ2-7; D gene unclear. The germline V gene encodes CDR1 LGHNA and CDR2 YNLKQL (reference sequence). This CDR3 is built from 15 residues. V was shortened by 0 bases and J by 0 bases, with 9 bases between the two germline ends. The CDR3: CASSQEWVSSYEQYF. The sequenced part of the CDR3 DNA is TGTGCCAGCAGCCAAGAGTGGGTGAGCTCCTATGAACAGTAC.

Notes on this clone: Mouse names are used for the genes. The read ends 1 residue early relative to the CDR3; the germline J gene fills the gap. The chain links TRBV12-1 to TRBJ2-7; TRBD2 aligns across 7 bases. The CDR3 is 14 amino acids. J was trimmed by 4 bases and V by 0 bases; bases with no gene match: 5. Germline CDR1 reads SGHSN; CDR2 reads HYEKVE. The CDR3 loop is CASSLEAGGYEQYF. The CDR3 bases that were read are TGTGCCAGCTCTCTCGAGGCTGGGGGTTATGAACAGTAC.

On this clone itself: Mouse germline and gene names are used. CDR3 DNA (partial): TGTGCCAGCTCACAGGGGGCCCAAAACACCTTGTAC. Protein product: CASSQGAQNTLY. In full, the CDR3 reads CASSQGAQNTLYF. V gene TRBV12-2 combines with J gene TRBJ2-4; 9 nucleotides match TRBD1. The CDR3 goes on 1 residue after the read ends, and that part is filled in from the germline J gene. V lost 4 bases and J lost 3; bases outside the gene matches: 1. CDR3 length: 13 amino acids. The V gene's germline CDR1 is SGHLS and CDR2 HYDKME.

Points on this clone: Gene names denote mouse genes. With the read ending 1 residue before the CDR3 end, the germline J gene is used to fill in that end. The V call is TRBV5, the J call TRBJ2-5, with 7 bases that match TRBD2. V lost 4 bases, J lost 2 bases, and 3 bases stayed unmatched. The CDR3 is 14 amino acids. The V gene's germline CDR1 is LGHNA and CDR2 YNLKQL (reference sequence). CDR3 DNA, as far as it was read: TGTGCCAGCAGCCGGACTGGAGCCCAAGACACCCAGTAC. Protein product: CASSRTGAQDTQY. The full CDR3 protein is CASSRTGAQDTQYF.

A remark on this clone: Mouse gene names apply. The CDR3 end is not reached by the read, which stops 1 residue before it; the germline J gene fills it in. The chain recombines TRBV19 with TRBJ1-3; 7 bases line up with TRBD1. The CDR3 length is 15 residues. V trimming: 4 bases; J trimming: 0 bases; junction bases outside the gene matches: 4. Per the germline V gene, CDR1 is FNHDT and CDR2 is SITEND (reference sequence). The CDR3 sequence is CASSWDRSSGNTLYF. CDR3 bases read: TGTGCCAGCAGTTGGGACAGATCTTCTGGAAATACGCTCTAT.